This TCR beta chain appears in the sequencing data of a study of shared clonotypes between healthy human individuals. General study points: Sorted-subset sequencing, rarefaction showed, was incomplete despite large depth.

Worth noting for this clone: The antigen is undetermined.

The authors ran the assay at deep level. The DNA input per sorted-subset replicate PCR was roughly 180 ng, corresponding to 32,000 or so T cell genomes. Sequencing used immunoSEQ multiplex PCR; TCRdb keeps in-frame clones, though not all of them. The table lists approximately 980,000 clones, more than 75% of them singletons, with over 1.3% in the top ten. The donors were adults (healthy and HIV-negative) with no recent acute infections or vaccinations. The CDR3 runs to 14 residues. The V segment lost 7 bases and the J segment 3 bases; nucleotides outside the gene matches: 1. Germline V gives CDR1 SGHVS, CDR2 FQNEAQ.

This sequence joins TRBV7-8 and TRBJ2-1, with TRBD2 identical over 12 bases. Material: memory CD4+ T cells sorted from blood. Specified subset: CD45RA-negative fraction. The sequence came from a man aged 18 to 30 in good health. CDR3 sequence: CASILAGGYNEQFF. In nucleotides, the CDR3 is TGTGCCAGCATACTAGCGGGAGGCTACAATGAGCAGTTCTTC.